These 5 T cell receptor beta chains were sequenced from one sample in a study of blood T cell repertoires in COVID-19. Measured with immunoSEQ multiplex PCR; TCRdb has only the in-frame clones, and not every one. Of around 620,000 clones listed, more than 80% are singletons. Sequencing used peripheral blood. These receptor sequences come from a woman between 18 and 30 years old with acute or convalescent COVID-19.

The chain combines TRBV28 with TRBJ1-2; D is possibly TRBD1 (6 bases). Looked up from germline, CDR1 is MDHEN and CDR2 is SYDVKM. Trimming removed 5 bases at V and 7 bases at J, with 14 bases between. This CDR3 contains 13 residues. CDR3 nucleotides: TGTGCCAGCAGTCCCGGGACACCCCCTGGCTACACCTTC. Encoded protein: CASSPGTPPGYTF.

The chain carries TRBV5-5 and TRBJ1-6; possible D gene TRBD1, 6 bases. This CDR3 is built from 14 residues. Germline V lookup: CDR1 SGHKS, CDR2 YYEKEE (reference sequence). Trimming shortened V by 4 bases and J by 13 bases, and 18 bases separated the two germline ends. In DNA form, the CDR3 reads TGTGCCAGCAGCCCGATCACAGGGTCAGTCCCCCTCCACTTT. This codes for CASSPITGSVPLHF.

This chain links TRBV6-5 with TRBJ1-5; a weak D match, TRBD1 (5 bases). Germline V CDR1 and CDR2: MNHEY, SVGAGI. The CDR3 covers 13 residues. V was cut by 6 bases and J by 4 bases, with 10 bases left in between. CDR3 protein: CASRPQANQPQHF. The DNA of the CDR3 is TGTGCCAGCAGGCCACAGGCAAATCAGCCCCAGCATTTT.

The chain links TRBV15 to TRBJ1-1; D may be TRBD1 (6 bases). This CDR3 is 14 amino acids long. Trimming shortened V by 9 bases and J by 5 bases, and 19 bases separated the two germline ends. Germline CDR1 is LNHNV and CDR2 is YYDKDF (reference sequence). CDR3 bases: TGTGCCACTGAACTTAAACAGGGATCTACTGAAGCTTTCTTT. Translating it yields CATELKQGSTEAFF. The full variable domain, in which reference TRBV15 and TRBJ1-1 provide the parts outside the CDR3, is DAMVIQNPRYQVTQFGKPVTLSCSQTLNHNVMYWYQQKSSQAPKLLFHYYDKDFNNEADTPDNFQSRRPNTSFCFLDIRSPGLGDTAMYLCATELKQGSTEAFFGQGTRLTVV.

V usage is TRBV30 and J usage is TRBJ1-2; the D gene is possibly TRBD1 (6 bases). CDR3 length: 12 residues. Trimming shortened V by 2 bases and J by 6 bases, and 10 bases separated the two germline ends. CDR1 is GTSNPN, CDR2 SVGIG, per germline (reference sequence). The CDR3: CAWSLQGNGYTF. Written as DNA, the CDR3 is TGTGCCTGGAGTCTCCAGGGGAATGGCTACACCTTC.